One sample yielded the 13 T cell receptor beta chains listed below, sequenced in a study of blood T cells in healthy people across ages. Through a sample-barcoded 5' primer and a J-beta primer mix, a second PCR was run for roughly 6 to 12 cycles. In TCRdb, the 5' RACE reads were re-called with MiXCR into one record per CDR3 protein. The sample includes about 1,600,000 distinct CDR3 sequences, roughly 40% of them seen just once. The sample consisted of blood. All receptors derive from a woman aged 18 to 35 in good health.

This clonotype was observed a few times. This chain links TRBV5-1 with TRBJ2-5, with D unclear. The V and J ends lost 4 bases and 4 bases respectively, with 8 bases between them. CDR3 size: 12 residues. Germline-derived CDR1 and CDR2 are SGHRS and YFSETQ. As DNA, the CDR3 is TGCGCCAGCAGCGATAGCTTAGAGACCCAGTACTTC. It specifies CASSDSLETQYF.

The J gene is TRBJ2-1, the V gene TRBV15; unclear D gene. Near its end, the DNA agrees better with TRBJ2-7, so the J call may be wrong. Germline V gives CDR1 LNHNV, CDR2 YYDKDF (reference sequence). The CDR3 spans 16 residues. This CDR3 reads CATSTLPPSSYNEQYF. CDR3 nucleotides: TGTGCCACCAGCACCCTTCCTCCCAGCTCCTACAATGAGCAGTACTTC.

The rearrangement joins TRBV6-1 to TRBJ2-5; TRBD2 matches 16 bases. In germline, CDR1 is MNHNS, CDR2 SASEGT. The CDR3 contains 16 residues. V lost 6 bases to trimming and J lost 11 bases; unmatched junction nucleotides: 12. CDR3 region: CASRSGTSGRVREQYF. The CDR3 region has the DNA TGTGCCAGCAGAAGTGGGACTAGCGGGAGGGTTCGGGAGCAGTACTTC.

The chain couples TRBV20-1 to TRBJ1-6; possible D gene TRBD1, 5 bases. Per the germline V gene, CDR1 is DFQATT and CDR2 is SNEGSKA (reference sequence). This CDR3 has 12 residues. V was trimmed by 6 bases and J by 8 bases, leaving 11 bases between them. CDR3 region: CSAGSGDSPLHF. DNA for the CDR3: TGCAGTGCGGGTTCGGGGGATTCACCCCTCCACTTT.

Concerning this clonotype: At one end, the junction sequence differs from germline, possibly due to a read error. The chain couples TRBV20-1 to TRBJ2-5, with D uncertain. The J call may be mistaken, given a closer DNA end match to TRBJ2-7. The germline V gene has CDR1 DFQATT and CDR2 SNEGSKA (reference sequence). The CDR3 contains 13 residues. The CDR3 sequence: CSAGDDLSYEQYF. CDR3 coding DNA: TGCAGTGCTGGAGACGACCTATCCTACGAGCAGTACTTC.

The gene calls are TRBV5-1 and TRBJ2-7; unclear D gene. The CDR3 consists of 12 residues. Germline loops: CDR1 SGHRS, CDR2 YFSETQ. V was shortened by 4 bases and J by 6 bases, with 11 bases between the two germline ends. CDR3 loop: CASSPMGFEQYF. The CDR3, as DNA: TGCGCCAGCAGCCCCATGGGGTTCGAGCAGTACTTC. Combining the CDR3 with reference TRBV5-1 and TRBJ2-7 gives the whole variable domain KAGVTQTPRYLIKTRGQQVTLSCSPISGHRSVSWYQQTPGQGLQFLFEYFSETQRNKGNFPGRFSGRQFSNSRSEMNVSTLELGDSALYLCASSPMGFEQYFGPGTRLTVT.

The chain recombines TRBV20-1 with TRBJ1-2, with D tentatively TRBD1 (5 bases). Trimming left V 5 bases short and J 4 bases short, with 14 bases between. This CDR3 has 13 amino acids. Germline V CDR1 and CDR2: DFQATT, SNEGSKA (reference sequence). The CDR3 region has the DNA TGCAGTGCTTTGGGCACAGGTACCTATGGCTACACCTTC. The encoded protein is CSALGTGTYGYTF.

This clonotype was seen only a few times. The CDR3 sequence is CASSRKSEQYF. The DNA for the CDR3 is TGTGCCAGCAGCCGGAAGTCCGAGCAGTACTTC. The chain recombines TRBV7-8 with TRBJ2-5; D unresolved. TRBJ2-7 explains the end of the DNA better; the J call may be wrong. Germline CDR1 SGHVS, CDR2 FQNEAQ. This CDR3 comprises 11 residues.

This chain joins TRBV6-1 and TRBJ2-1, with D uncertain. The V and J ends lost 6 bases and 6 bases respectively, with 12 bases between them. The CDR3 runs to 13 residues. Germline CDR1 is MNHNS and CDR2 is SASEGT. CDR3 loop: CASREFRPNEQFF. CDR3 DNA sequence: TGTGCCAGCAGGGAGTTTAGACCCAATGAGCAGTTCTTC.

The CDR3 loop reads CASSQEGLGKETQYF. As DNA, the CDR3 is TGTGCCAGCAGCCAAGAGGGGCTAGGGAAAGAGACCCAGTACTTC. V and J are TRBV4-2 and TRBJ2-5, with D possibly matching TRBD1 (5 bases). CDR3 length: 15 residues. V shed 0 bases and J shed 3 bases, with 11 bases lying between them. CDR1 LGHNA and CDR2 YNFKEQ come from the germline V gene.

The genes are TRBV2 and TRBJ2-7, with 8 bases lining up with TRBD2. J lost 3 bases, V lost 8 bases, and 12 bases had no gene match. The CDR3 covers 15 residues. Germline loops: CDR1 SNHLY, CDR2 FYNNEI. The chain's CDR3 is CASSLTGTRGYEQYF. The CDR3 DNA reads as TGTGCCAGCTCACTAACCGGGACTAGAGGCTACGAGCAGTACTTC.

The rearrangement joins TRBV7-2 to TRBJ2-5, with 9 bases identical to TRBD2. Germline V gene data show CDR1 as SGHTA and CDR2 as FQGNSA. This CDR3 has 17 residues. Trimming removed 5 bases from V and 2 bases from J; junction bases left unmatched: 12. In DNA form, the CDR3 reads TGTGCCAGCAGCCGAAGCTCCATGGCGGGAGGGCAAGAGACCCAGTACTTC. Amino acid sequence: CASSRSSMAGGQETQYF.

The chain uses TRBV7-8 and TRBJ2-3, with 11 positions matching TRBD2. The CDR3 is 19 residues long. Germline assignment: CDR1 SGHVS and CDR2 FQNEAQ. The V gene end was trimmed by 2 bases and the J gene end by 1 base; junction bases not matched to a gene: 11. CDR3 coding DNA: TGTGCCAGCAGCTTACCCGGGACTAGCGGTCCCCTGGGCACAGATACGCAGTATTTT. The encoded protein is CASSLPGTSGPLGTDTQYF.